This T cell receptor (beta chain) was identified in a study of shared clonotypes between healthy human individuals. Study-level points and caveats: All-four-donor shared clonotypes had higher generation probabilities than non-shared clonotypes did. As a rule, naive subsets had a larger estimated richness than memory subsets.

In the study's own analysis: ImmunoSEQ junction-only sequences lacked quality scores, so their filtering differed. Clones were sequenced by immunoSEQ multiplex PCR, and TCRdb holds only the in-frame ones, with some missing. The V and J calls and the clone size are those of that table, but D and trimming were determined from the DNA. Among roughly 520,000 clones, 90% to 96% were seen once, and the ten largest hold 0.05% to 0.07%. Naive CD4+ cells were CD45RA-selected; the remaining cells were memory. With regard to this clone: The antigen is unknown.

The CDR3 runs to 15 residues. Germline lookup yields CDR1 MDHEN and CDR2 SYDVKM. This TCR was recovered from a woman aged 25 to 39 in good health. Sequencing was done on a sample of naive CD4+ T cells sorted from blood. Subset denoted: CD45RA+ positively selected. The chain recombines TRBV28 with TRBJ2-5; 10 bases agree with TRBD2. Matching the DNA end better, TRBJ2-7 makes the J call doubtful. The CDR3 DNA reads TGTGCCAGCAGTGTAGATAGCGGGAGGCCCTACGAGCAGTACTTC. Encoded protein: CASSVDSGRPYEQYF.